This TCR beta chain was identified during a study of T cell changes during pregnancy in multiple sclerosis. Sequencing used immunoSEQ multiplex PCR; TCRdb keeps in-frame clones, though not all of them. Of about 28,000 clones listed, 75% to 90% are singletons. The material was CD4+ T cells from peripheral blood mononuclear cells, obtained in the first trimester of pregnancy. The source of this sequence is a female donor in good health, enrolled as a control in a pregnancy study.

This chain's CDR3 is CASSDRVYWGYTF. As DNA, the CDR3 is TGTGCCAGCAGCGACAGGGTGTATTGGGGCTACACCTTC. The rearrangement joins TRBV5-6 to TRBJ1-2, with 7 positions matching TRBD1. CDR3 length: 13 residues. V trimming: 4 bases; J trimming: 8 bases; junction bases outside the gene matches: 8. The V gene's germline CDR1 is SGHDT and CDR2 YYEEEE. The full variable domain, with the rest looked up from reference TRBV5-6 and TRBJ1-2, is DAGVTQSPTHLIKTRGQQVTLRCSPKSGHDTVSWYQQALGQGPQFIFQYYEEEERQRGNFPDRFSGHQFPNYSSELNVNALLLGDSALYLCASSDRVYWGYTFGSGTRLTVV.